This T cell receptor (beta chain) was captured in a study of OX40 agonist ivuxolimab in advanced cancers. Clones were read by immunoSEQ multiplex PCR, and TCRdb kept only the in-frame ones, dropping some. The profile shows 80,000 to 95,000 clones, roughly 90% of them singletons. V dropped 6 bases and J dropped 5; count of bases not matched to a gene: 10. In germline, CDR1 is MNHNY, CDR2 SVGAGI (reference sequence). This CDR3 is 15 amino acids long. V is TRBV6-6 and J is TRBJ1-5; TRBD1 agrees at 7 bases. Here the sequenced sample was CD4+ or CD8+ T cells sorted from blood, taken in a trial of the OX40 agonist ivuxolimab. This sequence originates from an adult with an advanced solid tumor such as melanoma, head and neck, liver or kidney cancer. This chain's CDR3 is CASSYPGGKDQPQHF. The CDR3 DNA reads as TGTGCCAGCAGCTATCCAGGGGGTAAGGATCAGCCCCAGCATTTT.